This T cell receptor (beta chain) was sequenced in a study of control samples from healthy donors and cancer patients. V trimming: 5 bases; J trimming: 5 bases; junction bases outside the gene matches: 6. This CDR3 comprises 15 residues. Germline CDR1 SEHNR, CDR2 FQNEAQ (reference sequence). This clone was observed once. Libraries were prepared by immunoSEQ multiplex PCR; TCRdb keeps only in-frame clonotypes and omits some of them. This sample has around 180,000 clones, with around 88% found just once. Material: blood. This chain connects TRBV7-9 to TRBJ2-1; 10 bases are shared with TRBD1. The receptor's source is a woman between 25 and 40 years old in good health. CDR3 nucleotide sequence: TGTGCCAGCAGCCCAGACAGGGGGCGAGACAATGAGCAGTTCTTC. This sequence encodes CASSPDRGRDNEQFF.